This T cell receptor beta chain was profiled in a study of blood T cell repertoires in COVID-19 (dated by TCRdb to 2018 to 2020). A note on the overall study: Samples from collaborators originated in the United States, Italy and Spain and spanned both the acute and convalescent phases of COVID-19. The material from the prospective study consisted of cDNA or gDNA derived from T cells, B-cell-depleted T cells, or PBMCs. The dataset comprised deeply sampled blood TCRbeta repertoires from subjects exposed to, actively infected with, or recovered from COVID-19. The repertoires were made available in a free public database intended to serve as a resource for research on the immune response to SARS-CoV-2. The samples were drawn from the first 160 participants of the ongoing ImmuneRACE study and from 1,200 or so subjects provided by 6 global collaborators. A de-identified subject ID, COVID-19 status, age in years and sex were almost always included in the sample metadata. HLA class I and class II types, where available, came from metadata supplied by the sample provider rather than from assay-based typing.

As concerns this clone: Its binding antigen is unknown. No much larger clone exists at a distance of one base, and base qualities are not known.

The junction carries 19 bases between V and J, which are trimmed by 4 bases and 4 bases respectively. The germline V gene (reference sequence) specifies LGHDT as CDR1 and YNNKEL as CDR2. The CDR3, cysteine through phenylalanine, is 16 amino acids long. Only CDR3 DNA is held: 48 bases, read in frame from base 1. The immunoSEQ Assay, a bias-controlled multiplex PCR, was used to amplify TCRbeta CDR3 regions from genomic DNA. As for how the authors treated the data: Within the assay, amplification of reference gene primers was used to estimate how many nucleated cells each sample contained. To quantify the absolute abundance of each unique TCRbeta CDR3 rearrangement, sequence reads were collapsed and filtered. Productive Simpson clonality was computed per sample as the square root of Simpson's diversity index over productive rearrangements. Sourced from immuneACCESS, this table was stored by TCRdb with only in-frame sequences that have V and J called. A share of the clones is absent; for the studies checked, an unresolved V gene accounts for under half, and the remainder has no known explanation. That table supplies the V and J calls and clone size; D and trimming were determined from the DNA. The sample contains approximately 90,000 clones, around 85% of them found a single time. The top ten clones comprise 12% of the sample.

Whole blood was collected in K2EDTA tubes by collaborating institutions according to the institutions' own protocols. For TCRbeta analysis, collaborator samples were shipped as frozen whole blood, as isolated PBMCs, or as DNA extracted from either sample type. General findings and caveats noted by the study authors: Clinical and demographic metadata were provided uncurated, with the amount varying by source and participant.

The chain joins TRBV3-1 (or the pseudogene TRBV3-2) to TRBJ1-1; the D gene lacks a confident call. This receptor was identified in a human donor in a cohort sampled during active COVID-19. Source material: peripheral blood. The nucleotide sequence reads TGTGCCAGCAGCCCCGAGCATCTTTCAATTCGCACTGAAGCTTTCTTT. Its amino acids are CASSPEHLSIRTEAFF.